One sample yielded the 20 T cell receptor beta chains listed below, sequenced in a study of CD8 T cell repertoires and HIV-1 epitope variants. Their antigens are not known. Assay used: immunoSEQ multiplex PCR; TCRdb lists only in-frame clones, some missing. The table records thousands of clones, about 67% of them present only once. Sequenced: cultured CD8+ T cells derived from PBMCs. These receptors were collected from a male donor with HIV.

The gene calls are TRBV2 and TRBJ2-1, with D unclear. Trimming removed 7 bases at V and 0 bases at J, with 10 bases between. There are 14 residues in the CDR3. Germline lookup yields CDR1 SNHLY and CDR2 FYNNEI. The CDR3 reads CASIMASSYNEQFF. CDR3 nucleotide sequence: TGTGCCAGCATAATGGCCAGCTCCTACAATGAGCAGTTCTTC. The full variable domain, its missing parts supplied by reference TRBV2 and TRBJ2-1, is EPEVTQTPSHQVTQMGQEVILRCVPISNHLYFYWYRQILGQKVEFLVSFYNNEISEKSEIFDDQFSVERPDGSNFTLKIRSTKLEDSAMYFCASIMASSYNEQFFGPGTRLTVL.

The gene calls are TRBV28 and TRBJ2-3; TRBD1 aligns across 10 bases. Per the germline V gene, CDR1 is MDHEN and CDR2 is SYDVKM. The CDR3 has 18 amino acids. The V gene end was trimmed by 4 bases and the J gene end by 1 base; junction bases not matched to a gene: 11. CDR3 in DNA: TGTGCCAGCAGTTCCACCGGGACAGGGGTCAGTCGCACAGATACGCAGTATTTT. It specifies CASSSTGTGVSRTDTQYF.

This clone was observed once. The chain has TRBV4-1 and TRBJ1-2; TRBD1 matches 7 bases. From germline, CDR1 is MGHRA and CDR2 YSYEKL. The CDR3 contains 15 residues. Unmatched junction bases numbered 4, after V lost 0 bases and J lost 3 bases. CDR3 DNA sequence: TGCGCCAGCAGCCAAGAACAGGGGAACGACTATGGCTACACCTTC. This translates into CASSQEQGNDYGYTF.

The chain joins TRBV25-1 to TRBJ2-2; the D is unclear. The V and J ends lost 2 bases and 4 bases respectively, with 8 bases between them. This CDR3 region has 14 residues. Per the germline V gene, CDR1 is MGHDK and CDR2 is SYGVNS. The CDR3 region is CASSEREPTGELFF. Here the CDR3 DNA reads TGTGCCAGCAGTGAAAGGGAACCCACCGGGGAGCTGTTTTTT.

This clone was seen a handful of times. This rearrangement joins TRBV28 to TRBJ1-1, with D unresolved. Looked up from germline, CDR1 is MDHEN and CDR2 is SYDVKM. Trimming took 5 bases from V and 0 from J, leaving 13 bases between them. The CDR3 consists of 15 residues. The CDR3 region has the DNA TGTGCCAGCAGTGCCCAAGGATGGCTGAACACTGAAGCTTTCTTT. Protein product: CASSAQGWLNTEAFF.

This clone was picked up a small number of times. V gene TRBV11-1 combines with J gene TRBJ1-1; D is uncertain. CDR1 and CDR2 (germline): SGHAT, FQDESV (reference sequence). Trimming left V 0 bases short and J 4 bases short, with 6 bases between. The CDR3 has 13 amino acids. Here the CDR3 reads CASSLAAPTEAFF. The CDR3 nucleotides are TGTGCCAGCAGCTTAGCAGCCCCCACTGAAGCTTTCTTT.

The chain recombines TRBV5-1 with TRBJ2-3; TRBD2 might be the D (5 bases). Germline values: CDR1 SGHRS, CDR2 YFSETQ. The CDR3 spans 16 residues. V gave up 0 bases and J gave up 4 bases, with 15 bases separating them. The CDR3 DNA is TGCGCCAGCAGCTTGGGAGGGAAGAAGGCTGCAGATACGCAGTATTTT. Translating gives CASSLGGKKAADTQYF. Looking up the rest from reference TRBV5-1 and TRBJ2-3 gives the full variable domain: KAGVTQTPRYLIKTRGQQVTLSCSPISGHRSVSWYQQTPGQGLQFLFEYFSETQRNKGNFPGRFSGRQFSNSRSEMNVSTLELGDSALYLCASSLGGKKAADTQYFGPGTRLTVL.

The chain carries TRBV4-2 and TRBJ1-2, with D unresolved. The ends were cut back, 0 bases at V and 2 bases at J, with 16 bases in the middle. CDR1 is LGHNA and CDR2 is YNFKEQ in the germline V gene. The CDR3 sequence is 17 residues long. CDR3 protein: CASSQEAGMTPNYGYTF. CDR3 coding DNA: TGTGCCAGCAGCCAAGAGGCAGGCATGACCCCAAACTATGGCTACACCTTC.

The chain carries TRBV6-6 and TRBJ2-3, with 12 bases that match TRBD2. V lost 6 bases and J lost 2; bases outside the gene matches: 6. The CDR3 is 16 residues long. Germline loops: CDR1 MNHNY, CDR2 SVGAGI (reference sequence). In nucleotides, the CDR3 is TGTGCCAGCAGCTCCGGACTAGCGGGATCCACAGATACGCAGTATTTT. Translated: CASSSGLAGSTDTQYF.

This chain links TRBV4-1 with TRBJ2-3, with TRBD2 identical over 10 bases. The CDR3 contains 15 residues. Unmatched junction bases numbered 7, after V lost 4 bases and J lost 6 bases. CDR1 is MGHRA, CDR2 YSYEKL, per germline. CDR3 sequence (DNA): TGCGCCAGCAGCCCTTTAGCGGGAGGCGTGGATACGCAGTATTTT. Amino acid sequence: CASSPLAGGVDTQYF.

This clone was picked up a small number of times. The chain employs TRBV28 and TRBJ2-7, with TRBD2 identical over 12 bases. Germline CDR1 is MDHEN and CDR2 is SYDVKM. Trimming took 4 bases from V and 0 from J; bases not matched to a gene: 4. The CDR3 spans 16 residues. The CDR3 DNA is TGTGCCAGCAGTTCCCTAGCGGGAGGGCTCTCCTACGAGCAGTACTTC. It codes for CASSSLAGGLSYEQYF. The entire variable domain, with the rest obtained from reference TRBV28 and TRBJ2-7, is as follows: DVKVTQSSRYLVKRTGEKVFLECVQDMDHENMFWYRQDPGLGLRLIYFSYDVKMKEKGDIPEGYSVSREKKERFSLILESASTNQTSMYLCASSSLAGGLSYEQYFGPGTRLTVT.

This clone appeared a few times. The chain is built from TRBV7-9 and TRBJ2-7; D perhaps matches TRBD1 (5 bases). Germline CDR1 reads SEHNR; CDR2 reads FQNEAQ (reference sequence). The CDR3 totals 14 residues. Trimming shortened V by 5 bases and J by 2 bases, and 13 bases separated the two germline ends. CDR3 in DNA: TGTGCCAGCAGCCCGACCGACAGCACCTACGAGCAGTACTTC. It yields the protein CASSPTDSTYEQYF.

V is TRBV27 and J is TRBJ2-3; D is undetermined. The V gene lost 4 bases and the J gene lost 1 base, with 6 bases spanning the gap. This CDR3 region has 13 residues. From germline, CDR1 is MNHEY and CDR2 SMNVEV (reference sequence). The CDR3 reads CASSSWGTDTQYF. The CDR3 DNA sequence: TGTGCCAGCAGTTCGTGGGGCACAGATACGCAGTATTTT.

This clone turned up a few times. The genes are TRBV27 and TRBJ2-7, with D possibly being TRBD1 (5 bases). The CDR3 runs to 13 residues. V was clipped by 7 bases and J by 2 bases, with 12 bases between them. The V gene's germline CDR1 is MNHEY and CDR2 SMNVEV (reference sequence). In DNA form, the CDR3 reads TGTGCCAGCAATGCCAGGGATACCTACGAGCAGTACTTC. It encodes CASNARDTYEQYF.

V usage is TRBV11-1 and J usage is TRBJ2-1; maybe TRBD2 (6 bases). V was cut by 1 base and J by 10 bases, with 14 bases left in between. Germline V gives CDR1 SGHAT, CDR2 FQDESV (reference sequence). CDR3 size: 14 residues. The chain's CDR3 is CASSLGGEAGEQFF. The CDR3, as DNA: TGTGCCAGCAGCTTAGGGGGGGAGGCGGGAGAGCAGTTCTTC. Looking up the rest from reference TRBV11-1 and TRBJ2-1 gives the full variable domain: EAEVAQSPRYKITEKSQAVAFWCDPISGHATLYWYRQILGQGPELLVQFQDESVVDDSQLPKDRFSAERLKGVDSTLKIQPAELGDSAMYLCASSLGGEAGEQFFGPGTRLTVL.

The genes are TRBV5-6 and TRBJ1-2, with a possible D match to TRBD1 (5 bases). This CDR3 contains 14 residues. The germline V gene encodes CDR1 SGHDT and CDR2 YYEEEE. The V and J ends lost 0 bases and 4 bases respectively, with 10 bases between them. CDR3 bases: TGTGCCAGCAGCTTGGTCCAGGGCTCCTATGGCTACACCTTC. It translates to CASSLVQGSYGYTF. Supplemented by reference TRBV5-6 and TRBJ1-2, the full variable domain reads DAGVTQSPTHLIKTRGQQVTLRCSPKSGHDTVSWYQQALGQGPQFIFQYYEEEERQRGNFPDRFSGHQFPNYSSELNVNALLLGDSALYLCASSLVQGSYGYTFGSGTRLTVV.

This clone was seen more than once but under ten times. The rearrangement joins TRBV27 to TRBJ2-2, with TRBD1 matching over 7 bases. Germline values: CDR1 MNHEY, CDR2 SMNVEV (reference sequence). The CDR3 covers 18 residues. Unmatched junction bases numbered 19, after V lost 4 bases and J lost 8 bases. CDR3 in DNA: TGTGCCAGCAGTTCAACAACAACGAGTACAGGGGCGGTGGGGGAGCTGTTTTTT. Translated: CASSSTTTSTGAVGELFF.

The genes are TRBV7-9 and TRBJ2-2; 7 nucleotides agree with TRBD1. The V gene's germline CDR1 is SEHNR and CDR2 FQNEAQ (reference sequence). This CDR3 spans 13 amino acids. V was pared by 4 bases and J by 5 bases, with 1 base of the junction left unmatched. CDR3 in amino acids: CASSYRGTGELFF. CDR3 bases: TGTGCCAGCAGCTACAGGGGAACCGGGGAGCTGTTTTTT.

J is TRBJ1-1 and V is TRBV7-2; 9 nucleotides match TRBD1. The trim removed 1 base at V and 1 base at J, leaving 1 base unmatched. The CDR3 has 15 amino acids. The V gene's germline CDR1 is SGHTA and CDR2 FQGNSA. The DNA for the CDR3 is TGTGCCAGCAGCTTAGGGGGACAGGGGAACACTGAAGCTTTCTTT. This encodes CASSLGGQGNTEAFF.

This clone was seen a few times. The gene calls are TRBV6-5 and TRBJ1-1; weak D call: TRBD1 (6 bases). The CDR3 is made up of 14 amino acids. The germline CDR1 and CDR2 sequences are MNHEY and SVGAGI. V was clipped by 10 bases and J by 3 bases, with 18 bases between them. The CDR3: CAIRLQGTHTEAFF. The CDR3 nucleotides read TGTGCCATACGACTCCAGGGGACCCACACTGAAGCTTTCTTT.